Below are 30 T cell receptor beta chains sequenced from a single sample in a study of shared clonotypes between healthy human individuals. Assay used: immunoSEQ multiplex PCR; TCRdb lists only in-frame clones, some missing. The table records over 850,000 clones, approximately 78% of them present only once. The sequenced material came from memory CD4+ T cells from PBMCs. Subset given: CD45RA-negative fraction. Every receptor here comes from a man younger than 30 in good health. Some clones in this sample may be carry-over from other donors' samples.

This clone was found a few times. The chain joins TRBV14 to TRBJ2-2, with unresolved D. The germline V gene encodes CDR1 SGHDN and CDR2 FVKESK. CDR3 length equals 16 residues. V dropped 2 bases and J dropped 0 bases, with 10 bases sitting between them. CDR3 in amino acids: CASSQLPVSNTGELFF. In DNA, the CDR3 is TGTGCCAGCAGCCAACTCCCAGTCTCGAACACCGGGGAGCTGTTTTTT.

V and J are TRBV19 and TRBJ1-1; 7 bases map to TRBD1. Germline V gene lookup returns CDR1 LNHDA and CDR2 SQIVND (reference sequence). The V gene end was trimmed by 6 bases and the J gene end by 1 base; junction bases not matched to a gene: 8. This CDR3 comprises 15 residues. For the CDR3, the DNA is TGTGCCAGTAGAATAAGGGGACAGTGGAACACTGAAGCTTTCTTT. Translating gives CASRIRGQWNTEAFF. The full variable domain, completed using reference TRBV19 and TRBJ1-1, is DGGITQSPKYLFRKEGQNVTLSCEQNLNHDAMYWYRQDPGQGLRLIYYSQIVNDFQKGDIAEGYSVSREKKESFPLTVTSAQKNPTAFYLCASRIRGQWNTEAFFGQGTRLTVV.

The chain combines TRBV19 with TRBJ2-2; D remains unclear. Trimming took off 1 base at V and 2 bases at J, with 5 bases between the two ends. Germline CDR1 and CDR2: LNHDA and SQIVND (reference sequence). This CDR3 is built from 14 residues. The CDR3 DNA reads TGTGCCAGTAGTATAGTAGCTAACACCGGGGAGCTGTTTTTT. Amino acid sequence: CASSIVANTGELFF.

The table lists this clone with a count of one. The chain joins TRBV19 to TRBJ2-4; the D is unclear. Trimming took off 6 bases at V and 8 bases at J, with 14 bases between the two ends. Per germline, CDR1 LNHDA and CDR2 SQIVND (reference sequence). CDR3 length equals 13 residues. CDR3 coding DNA: TGTGCCAGTAGACCAAATGGGCTGGACATTCAGTACTTC. Translating it yields CASRPNGLDIQYF.

The chain couples TRBV11-3 to TRBJ2-5; the D gene could be TRBD1 or TRBD2 (5 bases each). The CDR3 spans 16 residues. V gave up 5 bases and J gave up 4 bases, with 20 bases separating them. Germline-derived CDR1 and CDR2 are SGHNT and YENEEA. DNA for the CDR3: TGTGCCAGCAGCGGACGGGGCGGGCGGGCGGCAGAGACCCAGTACTTC. It is translated as CASSGRGGRAAETQYF. The whole variable domain, filled in from reference TRBV11-3 and TRBJ2-5, reads EAGVVQSPRYKIIEKKQPVAFWCNPISGHNTLYWYLQNLGQGPELLIRYENEEAVDDSQLPKDRFSAERLKGVDSTLKIQPAELGDSAVYLCASSGRGGRAAETQYFGPGTRLLVL.

CDR3 protein: CASSFSRVGLAGGYEQFF. CDR3 DNA sequence: TGTGCCAGCAGCTTCAGTAGGGTTGGACTAGCGGGAGGTTATGAGCAGTTCTTC. This sequence joins TRBV7-9 and TRBJ2-1; 14 bases align to TRBD2. V was clipped by 3 bases and J by 8 bases; unmatched bases: 12. CDR3 length equals 18 residues. CDR1 and CDR2 (germline): SEHNR, FQNEAQ (reference sequence).

This chain joins TRBV28 and TRBJ1-3; D is possibly TRBD1 (5 bases). Trimming took off 1 base at V and 7 bases at J, with 14 bases between the two ends. Germline-derived CDR1 and CDR2 are MDHEN and SYDVKM. CDR3 length: 15 amino acids. The CDR3 here is CASSLYLGVWNTIYF. The DNA of the CDR3 is TGTGCCAGCAGTTTATATTTAGGGGTATGGAACACCATATATTTT.

A single count supports this clone. A single base separates this from a much larger clone, so it may be a read error. The V and J genes are TRBV7-9 and TRBJ1-2; 7 bases line up with TRBD1. Trimming cost V 1 base and J 4 bases; bases outside gene matches: 3. The CDR3 contains 14 residues. Germline V gene data show CDR1 as SEHNR and CDR2 as FQNEAQ (reference sequence). The CDR3 region has the DNA TGTGCCAGCAGCTTAGTAGGGGGCGGCTATGGCTACACCTTC. Protein sequence: CASSLVGGGYGYTF.

The V call is TRBV11-3, the J call TRBJ2-1, with TRBD1 identical over 9 bases. Germline-derived CDR1 and CDR2 are SGHNT and YENEEA. V shed 1 base and J 10 bases; nucleotides not matched to a gene: 8. The CDR3 contains 15 residues. Here the CDR3 reads CASSLGGTGTAEQFF. CDR3 nucleotides: TGTGCCAGCAGCTTAGGAGGGACAGGGACAGCGGAGCAGTTCTTC.

The gene calls are TRBV29-1 and TRBJ2-5; TRBD2 matches 15 bases. The junction had 3 bases not matched to a gene; V was cut back by 8 bases and J by 5 bases. Germline V gene data show CDR1 as SQVTM and CDR2 as ANQGSEA. The CDR3 has 13 residues. As DNA, the CDR3 is TGCAGCTCTGGACTAGCGGGAGGGGAGACCCAGTACTTC. Encoded protein: CSSGLAGGETQYF.

This clone came up a few times. The chain joins TRBV9 to TRBJ2-5; D is unclear. V lost 4 bases, J lost 5 bases, and 21 bases lay in between. The CDR3 runs to 16 residues. Germline loops: CDR1 SGDLS, CDR2 YYNGEE. The CDR3 sequence: CASSSLMGSSVETQYF. The DNA for the CDR3 is TGTGCCAGCAGCTCCCTAATGGGCAGCTCGGTCGAGACCCAGTACTTC. The full variable domain, in which reference TRBV9 and TRBJ2-5 provide the parts outside the CDR3, is DSGVTQTPKHLITATGQRVTLRCSPRSGDLSVYWYQQSLDQGLQFLIQYYNGEERAKGNILERFSAQQFPDLHSELNLSSLELGDSALYFCASSSLMGSSVETQYFGPGTRLLVL.

V and J are TRBV2 and TRBJ2-1; 11 positions match TRBD2. The CDR3 length is 14 residues. The germline V gene encodes CDR1 SNHLY and CDR2 FYNNEI. V shed 7 bases and J 3 bases; nucleotides not matched to a gene: 2. CDR3 coding DNA: TGTGCCAGCACCGGGACTAGCGGCTACAATGAGCAGTTCTTC. This translates into CASTGTSGYNEQFF.

The V call is TRBV6-5, the J call TRBJ1-1; D call uncertain. Per germline, CDR1 MNHEY and CDR2 SVGAGI. The CDR3 extends over 15 amino acids. V shed 6 bases and J shed 0 bases, with 14 bases lying between them. This CDR3 is CASSTLGVMNTEAFF. Here the CDR3 DNA reads TGTGCCAGCAGCACGCTTGGGGTGATGAACACTGAAGCTTTCTTT.

This chain links TRBV23-1 with TRBJ1-5; unclear D gene. TRBV23-1 is labeled an ORF, and its function is uncertain. The CDR3 loop spans 14 amino acids. Trimming pared 0 bases from V and 8 bases from J, leaving 11 bases between. The CDR3 region is CASSQSSWPEPQHF. The CDR3 DNA reads as TGCGCCAGCAGTCAATCTTCCTGGCCGGAGCCCCAGCATTTT.

CDR3 sequence (DNA): TGCGCCAGCAGCTCGCTGGGTGTAAGGGTCACTGAAGCTTTCTTT. It codes for CASSSLGVRVTEAFF. The gene calls are TRBV5-1 and TRBJ1-1, with no clear D. Germline V gene data show CDR1 as SGHRS and CDR2 as YFSETQ. This CDR3 comprises 15 residues. V lost 3 bases to trimming and J lost 4 bases, with 16 bases between them.

V gene TRBV21-1 combines with J gene TRBJ2-7; TRBD2 was called by the table and not checked on the DNA. TRBV21-1 is a recognized pseudogene. The CDR3 length is 17 residues. The CDR3 DNA reads as TGTGCCAGCAGCAAAGCTACGGATAGCGGGAGGGCCCTTGAGCAGTACTTC. The encoded protein is CASSKATDSGRALEQYF.

The chain links TRBV6-6 to TRBJ2-7; 12 bases map to TRBD1. The CDR3 has 15 residues. Trimming cost V 6 bases and J 7 bases; bases outside gene matches: 10. In germline, CDR1 is MNHNY, CDR2 SVGAGI (reference sequence). In nucleotides, the CDR3 is TGTGCCAGCAGCCCCCCGGGACAGGGGGCGCGGGAGCAGTACTTC. The encoded protein is CASSPPGQGAREQYF.

The table lists this clone with a count of one. The chain carries TRBV27 and TRBJ1-1; D is unclear. The CDR3 spans 18 residues. From germline, CDR1 is MNHEY and CDR2 SMNVEV (reference sequence). V was clipped by 4 bases and J by 1 base, with 22 bases between them. In nucleotides, the CDR3 is TGTGCCAGCAGTTGGTCTGGTCGTAGAGGCCTTCAGAACACTGAAGCTTTCTTT. As protein: CASSWSGRRGLQNTEAFF.

The chain couples TRBV19 to TRBJ2-4, with D perhaps given as TRBD1 or TRBD2 (5 bases each). Germline CDR1 reads LNHDA; CDR2 reads SQIVND (reference sequence). The CDR3 totals 12 residues. The V and J ends lost 9 bases and 7 bases respectively, with 13 bases between them. CDR3 in DNA: TGTGCCAGCAGAGGGGCCGGCAACATTCAGTACTTC. This encodes CASRGAGNIQYF.

The J gene is TRBJ1-4, the V gene TRBV28, with D possibly being TRBD1 (5 bases). Germline CDR1 is MDHEN and CDR2 is SYDVKM. With 0 bases removed from V and 5 bases from J, the gap between germline ends came to 7 bases. The CDR3 length is 14 residues. The CDR3 DNA is TGTGCCAGCAGTTTATGGACAGCGAATGAAAAACTGTTTTTT. This translates into CASSLWTANEKLFF.

This chain joins TRBV27 and TRBJ2-4; no reliable D call. CDR3 length: 19 residues. V gave up 5 bases and J gave up 1 base, with 24 bases separating them. Per the germline V gene, CDR1 is MNHEY and CDR2 is SMNVEV (reference sequence). CDR3 sequence reads: CASSLETPAREKAKNIQYF. Here the CDR3 DNA reads TGTGCCAGCAGTCTGGAGACACCCGCCCGTGAAAAGGCCAAAAACATTCAGTACTTC.

The CDR3 region has the DNA TGTGCCAGCTCACAGCAGGGGAGCACTGAAGCTTTCTTT. As protein: CASSQQGSTEAFF. J is TRBJ1-1 and V is TRBV18; maybe TRBD1 (6 bases). The germline gives CDR1 KGHSH, CDR2 LQKENI. The CDR3 runs to 13 residues. The ends were cut back, 4 bases at V and 4 bases at J, with 10 bases in the middle. Full variable domain (missing parts from reference TRBV18 and TRBJ1-1): NAGVMQNPRHLVRRRGQEARLRCSPMKGHSHVYWYRQLPEEGLKFMVYLQKENIIDESGMPKERFSAEFPKEGPSILRIQQVVRGDSAAYFCASSQQGSTEAFFGQGTRLTVV.

The chain recombines TRBV13 with TRBJ1-1; 8 positions match TRBD1. Germline values: CDR1 PRHDT, CDR2 FYEKMQ (reference sequence). This CDR3 comprises 17 residues. Trimming removed 1 base from V and 1 base from J; junction bases left unmatched: 8. CDR3 loop: CASSLVRPGTGNTEAFF. The CDR3, as DNA: TGTGCCAGCAGCTTAGTTCGACCCGGGACAGGGAACACTGAAGCTTTCTTT.

Only one count was recorded for this clone. This sequence joins TRBV7-2 and TRBJ2-3; 10 nucleotides align to TRBD2. J was trimmed by 7 bases and V by 5 bases; bases with no gene match: 9. Germline CDR1 reads SGHTA; CDR2 reads FQGNSA. The CDR3 is 15 amino acids. CDR3 sequence reads: CASSTPSGSSNTQYF. CDR3 DNA sequence: TGTGCCAGCAGCACACCTAGCGGGAGTTCAAATACGCAGTATTTT.

The chain recombines TRBV2 with TRBJ2-5, with a tentative D call TRBD2 (5 bases). Germline CDR1 SNHLY, CDR2 FYNNEI. The CDR3 loop spans 14 amino acids. The V end was cut by 3 bases, the J end by 5 bases, with 13 bases between. In nucleotides, the CDR3 is TGTGCCAGCAGTGAGACTACCCAATGGGAGACCCAGTACTTC. Translating gives CASSETTQWETQYF.

This sequence joins TRBV5-6 and TRBJ1-2; D uncertain. V was clipped by 2 bases and J by 4 bases, with 12 bases between them. The V gene's germline CDR1 is SGHDT and CDR2 YYEEEE. This CDR3 has 14 amino acids. This chain's CDR3 is CASSLAGEAYGYTF. CDR3 nucleotides: TGTGCCAGCAGCTTAGCTGGTGAGGCCTATGGCTACACCTTC.

The CDR3 protein is CASSPGLAVTDTQYF. CDR3 in DNA: TGTGCCAGCAGCCCCGGACTAGCGGTCACAGATACGCAGTATTTT. The V gene is TRBV5-4, the J gene TRBJ2-3; TRBD2 matches at 10 bases. Germline CDR1 and CDR2: SGHNT and YYREEE (reference sequence). V lost 4 bases to trimming and J lost 2 bases; unmatched junction nucleotides: 4. The length of the CDR3 is 15 residues.

This clone was picked up a small number of times. The CDR3 DNA sequence: TGTGCCAGCTCCCCGGACAGGCACCAGGGCTACACCTTC. Its protein is CASSPDRHQGYTF. This chain links TRBV18 with TRBJ1-2; 7 bases are a match to TRBD1. The CDR3 sequence is 13 residues long. The ends lost 6 bases at V and 8 bases at J; junction bases unmatched: 9. Germline CDR1 and CDR2: KGHSH and LQKENI. The variable domain in full, completed from reference TRBV18 and TRBJ1-2, reads NAGVMQNPRHLVRRRGQEARLRCSPMKGHSHVYWYRQLPEEGLKFMVYLQKENIIDESGMPKERFSAEFPKEGPSILRIQQVVRGDSAAYFCASSPDRHQGYTFGSGTRLTVV.

The sample holds one count of this clone. The V call is TRBV7-9, the J call TRBJ2-1, with a tentative D call TRBD2 (6 bases). The CDR3 length is 14 residues. Germline CDR1 and CDR2: SEHNR and FQNEAQ (reference sequence). Trimming left V 0 bases short and J 7 bases short, with 10 bases between. The CDR3 sequence: CASSLARLANEQFF. CDR3 nucleotides: TGTGCCAGCAGCTTAGCGCGTCTAGCGAATGAGCAGTTCTTC.

This chain joins TRBV5-6 and TRBJ2-3, with 8 bases identical to TRBD1. This CDR3 is 15 amino acids long. Germline V lookup: CDR1 SGHDT, CDR2 YYEEEE. V lost 2 bases and J lost 3; bases outside the gene matches: 5. The CDR3 loop is CASSLRTGWTDTQYF. CDR3 in DNA: TGTGCCAGCAGCTTACGGACAGGGTGGACAGATACGCAGTATTTT. Full variable domain (outside the CDR3, taken from reference TRBV5-6 and TRBJ2-3): DAGVTQSPTHLIKTRGQQVTLRCSPKSGHDTVSWYQQALGQGPQFIFQYYEEEERQRGNFPDRFSGHQFPNYSSELNVNALLLGDSALYLCASSLRTGWTDTQYFGPGTRLTVL.